The clone carrying this T cell receptor (beta chain) was found a few times. TCRdb processed the RACE reads anew with MiXCR; each CDR3 protein has one entry. The repertoire holds 150,000 to 200,000 distinct CDR3 sequences, with around 23% as singletons. CDR1 and CDR2 (germline): SNHLY, FYNNEI. Trimming removed 8 bases at V and 0 bases at J, with 11 bases between. The CDR3 is made up of 13 amino acids. These data belong to a study of human T cells and chemical hapten exposure. Study as a whole: Patch tests containing 0.01% DPC, applied to the upper back, were read at 6 days. Chiefly women, the patients showed alopecia areata, totalis or universalis.

The time point here: patch test 3, about 24 weeks after DPC sensitization. This sample's treatment: therapeutic diphenylcyclopropenone sensitization with weekly scalp DPC. The chain has TRBV2 and TRBJ2-7; D call uncertain. The sequence derives from a woman aged 40 to 50 with alopecia areata. Some clones in this sample may be carry-over from other donors' samples. The sequencing used whole blood, collected in connection with sensitization to the hapten diphenylcyclopropenone (DPC). The CDR3 sequence: CASGPGDSYEQYF. CDR3 bases: TGTGCCAGCGGCCCAGGAGACTCCTACGAGCAGTACTTC.